This is a list of T cell receptor beta chains from one sample in a study of blood T cell repertoires in COVID-19. Measured with immunoSEQ multiplex PCR; TCRdb has only the in-frame clones, and not every one. The sample shows approximately 170,000 clones, around 85% of them seen only once. The sequenced sample was peripheral blood. Receptor source: an elderly man with COVID-19, enrolled during active disease. The conserved cysteine and the conserved F or W are not part of the CDR3 here. Expanded clones are given a class, and other clones once, few, many or no size at all.

v_gene,j_gene,abundance,CDR3aa
TRBV10-3,TRBJ1-2,.,AIARDRGHVVYGYT
TRBV21-1,TRBJ1-6,.,ASTHGGRRNPVYNSPLH
TRBV27,TRBJ1-5,.,ASSSRQGLSNQPQH
TRBV3-1/TRBV3-2,TRBJ1-4,.,ASSQGLESPMLF
TRBV5-4,TRBJ1-1,.,ASSLGRGVFTEAF
TRBV9,TRBJ2-2,.,ASSVGQLNTGELF
TRBV7-9,TRBJ2-1,.,ASSSGLAFNEQF
TRBV10-3,TRBJ1-5,.,AIAGKGNQPQH
TRBV5-6,TRBJ1-1,.,ASSFRAAEAF
TRBV5-6,TRBJ1-2,.,ASSGGQENYGYT
TRBV7-8,TRBJ1-1,once,ASSPPDTEAF
TRBV9,TRBJ1-2,.,ASSTRPGQGHGYT
TRBV18,TRBJ1-6,.,ASSPRGLSNSPLH
TRBV5-8,TRBJ1-5,few,ASSLNRKSNQPQH
TRBV3-1/TRBV3-2,TRBJ1-1,.,ASSPRTGANTEAF
TRBV11-2,TRBJ2-2,.,ASSLEYTDTGELF
TRBV2,TRBJ1-1,.,ASLQGARTEAF
TRBV5-8,TRBJ1-5,.,ASLFDRGHQPQH
TRBV7-2,TRBJ1-1,.,ASSLGALNTEAF
TRBV2,TRBJ1-2,.,ASSPSTGTGGTGYT
TRBV11-3,TRBJ2-1,.,ASSLEGSSGGFYNEQF
TRBV6-5,TRBJ2-3,.,ASSYSGPGADTQY
TRBV11-2,TRBJ1-2,.,ASSFFQGGGYT
TRBV2,TRBJ2-3,once,ASTPGTDTQY
TRBV10-3,TRBJ1-1,once,AIRQGSSADTEAF